The rows below give T cell receptor beta chains drawn from one sample of a study of blood T cell repertoires in COVID-19. Profiled with immunoSEQ multiplex PCR; TCRdb holds only in-frame clones, not every one. The sample contains fewer than 200,000 clones, about four fifths of which appear only once. The source material was PBMCs or T cells enriched from blood (not recorded which). The receptors come from a man aged 45-60 years who had recovered from COVID-19. Each CDR3 is given with its conserved first and last residue. Each record gives: D gene, CDR3 length, V gene, J gene, clone size, CDR3 DNA, CDR3 protein. A D gene is named only where the DNA matches it firmly. Clone size is stated in some rows and not others, as once, few, many or a class when expanded.

NA	13	TRBV5-6	TRBJ1-1	NA	TGTGCCAGCAGCAGGAGCTTGAACACTGAAGCTTTCTTT	CASSRSLNTEAFF
NA	15	TRBV16	TRBJ2-2	NA	TGTGCCAGCCGTCCGGGACAAAAGAACACCGGGGAGCTGTTTTTT	CASRPGQKNTGELFF
TRBD1	14	TRBV29-1	TRBJ2-1	NA	TGCAGCCTCTCCGGGACAGGGTCCTACAATGAGCAGTTCTTC	CSLSGTGSYNEQFF
TRBD1	15	TRBV19	TRBJ1-4	NA	TGTGCCAGTAGTATGGTAGAGGGGGCCGGTGAAAAACTGTTTTTT	CASSMVEGAGEKLFF
NA	13	TRBV7-2	TRBJ1-1	NA	TGTGCCAGCAGCTCGGGGATGAACACTGAAGCTTTCTTT	CASSSGMNTEAFF
TRBD1	14	TRBV25-1	TRBJ1-2	NA	TGTGCCAGCAGCCTACAGGGGACCAGGGAGGGCTACACCTTC	CASSLQGTREGYTF
NA	16	TRBV4-1	TRBJ1-2	NA	TGCGCCAGCAGCCAAGATCAAGGAGTGGTTAACTATGGCTACACCTTC	CASSQDQGVVNYGYTF
TRBD1	17	TRBV7-8	TRBJ2-6	few	TGTGCCAGCAGCTTGACAGGGGGCGACTCTGGGGCCAACGTCCTGACTTTC	CASSLTGGDSGANVLTF
NA	15	TRBV13	TRBJ2-1	once	TGTGCCAGCAGCTTTCAGGGCAGCTCCTACAATGAGCAGTTCTTC	CASSFQGSSYNEQFF
NA	11	TRBV20-1	TRBJ2-7	NA	TGCAGTGCTAGATTTGGGCACGAGCAGTACTTC	CSARFGHEQYF
NA	13	TRBV11-2	TRBJ1-1	NA	TGTGCCAGCAGCTTAGGACAGAACACTGAAGCTTTCTTT	CASSLGQNTEAFF